Listed below are T cell receptor beta chains from one sample, sequenced in a study of CD4 T cells in relation to SARS-CoV-2 and coronaviruses. Here immunoSEQ multiplex PCR was the method, and the copy in TCRdb shows in-frame clones only, minus some. The sample has approximately 70,000 clones, over 85% seen once. Sequencing input: naive CD4+ T cells from PBMCs. These receptor sequences come from a human donor in good health. CDR3s include the opening cysteine and the closing phenylalanine or tryptophan. A D gene is named only where the DNA matches it firmly. Expanded clones get a size class; other rows say once, few or many, or leave the size out.

v_gene: TRBV19; d_gene: -; j_gene: TRBJ1-1; abundance: -; CDR3nt: TGTGCCAGTAGTATAGGTAGGCCGGGCAACACTGAAGCTTTCTTT; CDR3aa: CASSIGRPGNTEAFF
v_gene: TRBV18; d_gene: TRBD1; j_gene: TRBJ2-5; abundance: -; CDR3nt: TGTGCCAGCTCACCCACAGGGGGTGGAGAGACCCAGTACTTC; CDR3aa: CASSPTGGGETQYF
v_gene: TRBV29-1; d_gene: -; j_gene: TRBJ2-3; abundance: -; CDR3nt: TGCAGCGTTGTTAGGGTTGCTCTAGATACGCAGTATTTT; CDR3aa: CSVVRVALDTQYF
v_gene: TRBV28; d_gene: TRBD2; j_gene: TRBJ2-5; abundance: -; CDR3nt: TGTGCTTCTAGCGGGGGGGCCATAGAGACCCAGTACTTC; CDR3aa: CASSGGAIETQYF
v_gene: TRBV7-3; d_gene: TRBD1; j_gene: TRBJ1-3; abundance: -; CDR3nt: TGTGCCAGCAGCTGGGACAGAGGAAACACCATATATTTT; CDR3aa: CASSWDRGNTIYF
v_gene: TRBV10-1; d_gene: -; j_gene: TRBJ2-6; abundance: -; CDR3nt: TGCGCCAGCAAGACAGAGGGAAATGTCCTGACTTTC; CDR3aa: CASKTEGNVLTF
v_gene: TRBV25-1; d_gene: -; j_gene: TRBJ1-4; abundance: -; CDR3nt: TGTGCCAGCAGACGACAGGTTAATGAAAAACTGTTTTTT; CDR3aa: CASRRQVNEKLFF
v_gene: TRBV2; d_gene: -; j_gene: TRBJ2-3; abundance: -; CDR3nt: TGTGCCAGCAGTGTCCAGGGGCGAGTGAATACGCAGTATTTT; CDR3aa: CASSVQGRVNTQYF
v_gene: TRBV14; d_gene: -; j_gene: TRBJ1-1; abundance: -; CDR3nt: TGTGCCAGCAGCCAATACGTAAACACTGAAGCTTTCTTT; CDR3aa: CASSQYVNTEAFF
v_gene: TRBV5-5; d_gene: -; j_gene: TRBJ1-2; abundance: once; CDR3nt: TGTGCCAGCACCTTGTACCGAGGGACCCAAGGAAGTGGCTACACCTTC; CDR3aa: CASTLYRGTQGSGYTF
v_gene: TRBV19; d_gene: -; j_gene: TRBJ1-6; abundance: -; CDR3nt: TGTGCCAGTAGCGCCACCCAGGGCAAAGGACCAAATTCACCCCTCCACTTT; CDR3aa: CASSATQGKGPNSPLHF
v_gene: TRBV6-6; d_gene: TRBD2; j_gene: TRBJ2-1; abundance: -; CDR3nt: TGTGCCAGCAGAGAGCCGGGACTAGCGTCAGGGAATGAGCAGTTCTTC; CDR3aa: CASREPGLASGNEQFF
v_gene: TRBV10-1; d_gene: -; j_gene: TRBJ2-1; abundance: once; CDR3nt: TGCGCCAGCAGTGATGGTCCGGGGGCGGCCACTTCCTACAATGAGCAGTTCTTC; CDR3aa: CASSDGPGAATSYNEQFF
v_gene: TRBV7-8; d_gene: TRBD2; j_gene: TRBJ2-5; abundance: -; CDR3nt: TGTGCCAGCAGCCTGACTAGCGGGACAAAAGAGACCCAGTACTTC; CDR3aa: CASSLTSGTKETQYF
v_gene: TRBV5-1; d_gene: TRBD1; j_gene: TRBJ1-4; abundance: -; CDR3nt: TGCGCCAGCAGCTTGAGACAGGGAGGTGAAAAACTGTTTTTT; CDR3aa: CASSLRQGGEKLFF
v_gene: TRBV5-1; d_gene: -; j_gene: TRBJ2-2; abundance: -; CDR3nt: TGCGCCAGCAGCTTAAGGGAGGCGAACACCGGGGAGCTGTTTTTT; CDR3aa: CASSLREANTGELFF
v_gene: TRBV4-1; d_gene: -; j_gene: TRBJ2-3; abundance: -; CDR3nt: TGCGCCAGCAGCCAAGGGACTACCACAGATACGCAGTATTTT; CDR3aa: CASSQGTTTDTQYF
v_gene: TRBV11-3; d_gene: -; j_gene: TRBJ2-1; abundance: -; CDR3nt: TGTGCCAGCAGCTTAGGTCGGGGACCCTACAATGAGCAGTTCTTC; CDR3aa: CASSLGRGPYNEQFF
v_gene: TRBV28; d_gene: TRBD1; j_gene: TRBJ2-1; abundance: -; CDR3nt: TGTGCCCTTGTCCGAGGGGGCTGGGGCAATGAGCAGTTCTTC; CDR3aa: CALVRGGWGNEQFF
v_gene: TRBV5-1; d_gene: -; j_gene: TRBJ2-7; abundance: -; CDR3nt: TGCGCCAGCAGCTTGGCCCACACCTCCTACGAGCAGTACTTC; CDR3aa: CASSLAHTSYEQYF
v_gene: TRBV7-2; d_gene: -; j_gene: TRBJ1-4; abundance: -; CDR3nt: TGTGCCAGCAGCTCGTCCGGGATGAAAGGTGAAAAACTGTTTTTT; CDR3aa: CASSSSGMKGEKLFF
v_gene: TRBV12-3/TRBV12-4; d_gene: -; j_gene: TRBJ2-3; abundance: -; CDR3nt: TGTGCCAGCAGTTTGGCTTGGCCAGATACGCAGTATTTT; CDR3aa: CASSLAWPDTQYF
v_gene: TRBV30; d_gene: TRBD2; j_gene: TRBJ2-3; abundance: -; CDR3nt: TGTGCCTGGAGTGACCCTGGGACTAGCGGGGGCCCAACCCGCACAGATACGCAGTATTTT; CDR3aa: CAWSDPGTSGGPTRTDTQYF
v_gene: TRBV19; d_gene: -; j_gene: TRBJ2-3; abundance: few; CDR3nt: TGTGCCAGTAGTATAAACCCAGATACGCAGTATTTT; CDR3aa: CASSINPDTQYF
v_gene: TRBV6-2/TRBV6-3; d_gene: -; j_gene: TRBJ2-2; abundance: -; CDR3nt: TGTGCCAGCAGTTTGGATTTGTTGTTGGCCACCGGGGAGCTGTTTTTT; CDR3aa: CASSLDLLLATGELFF
v_gene: TRBV6-5; d_gene: -; j_gene: TRBJ1-5; abundance: -; CDR3nt: TGTGCCAGCAGTTACTCCTCCCAGGAGGCCCAGCATTTT; CDR3aa: CASSYSSQEAQHF
v_gene: TRBV6-1; d_gene: -; j_gene: TRBJ1-5; abundance: -; CDR3nt: TGTGCCAGCAGTGAAGAGGGTACACAGCCCCAGCATTTT; CDR3aa: CASSEEGTQPQHF
v_gene: TRBV5-1; d_gene: -; j_gene: TRBJ1-5; abundance: -; CDR3nt: TGCGCCAGCAGCTTGGATCGCGATCAGCCCCAGCATTTT; CDR3aa: CASSLDRDQPQHF
v_gene: TRBV9; d_gene: TRBD1; j_gene: TRBJ1-1; abundance: -; CDR3nt: TGTGCCAGCAGCCGAGGGACAGGGGCTGGGAACACTGAAGCTTTCTTT; CDR3aa: CASSRGTGAGNTEAFF
v_gene: TRBV5-1; d_gene: -; j_gene: TRBJ1-1; abundance: -; CDR3nt: TGCGCCAGCAGCTTGGGTGGGGGGGGAAACACTGAAGCTTTCTTT; CDR3aa: CASSLGGGGNTEAFF
v_gene: TRBV28; d_gene: TRBD2; j_gene: TRBJ2-2; abundance: -; CDR3nt: TGTGCCAGCAGCCTAGCGGGAACCGGGGAGCTGTTTTTT; CDR3aa: CASSLAGTGELFF
v_gene: TRBV10-1; d_gene: -; j_gene: TRBJ2-5; abundance: -; CDR3nt: TGCGCCAGCAGTGAGTCGAAGGAGACCCAGTACTTC; CDR3aa: CASSESKETQYF
v_gene: TRBV27; d_gene: -; j_gene: TRBJ2-5; abundance: -; CDR3nt: TGTGCCAGCAGTTTATCAATCCAAGAGACCCAGTACTTC; CDR3aa: CASSLSIQETQYF
v_gene: TRBV5-1; d_gene: -; j_gene: TRBJ2-7; abundance: once; CDR3nt: TGCGCCAGCAGCTTATCTTCAGGGCAGGGGCTTTTCTACGAGCAGTACTTC; CDR3aa: CASSLSSGQGLFYEQYF
v_gene: TRBV9; d_gene: -; j_gene: TRBJ2-3; abundance: -; CDR3nt: TGTGCCAGCAGCCACCTGGATACGCAGTATTTT; CDR3aa: CASSHLDTQYF
v_gene: TRBV11-2; d_gene: -; j_gene: TRBJ2-1; abundance: -; CDR3nt: TGTGCCAGCAGACGAATACAGGGAAGCTCCTACAATGAGCAGTTCTTC; CDR3aa: CASRRIQGSSYNEQFF
v_gene: TRBV5-1; d_gene: TRBD2; j_gene: TRBJ2-5; abundance: -; CDR3nt: TGCGCCAGCAGCGTCCAGCCCTTAGCGGGAGTTCTGCGGACCCAGTACTTC; CDR3aa: CASSVQPLAGVLRTQYF
v_gene: TRBV5-1; d_gene: -; j_gene: TRBJ1-5; abundance: -; CDR3nt: TGCGCCAGCAGCTTGGCTGGCAATCAGCCCCAGCATTTT; CDR3aa: CASSLAGNQPQHF
v_gene: TRBV5-1; d_gene: TRBD2; j_gene: TRBJ2-3; abundance: once; CDR3nt: TGCGCCAGCGCTCGGGAGGGAAGCACAGATACGCAGTATTTT; CDR3aa: CASAREGSTDTQYF
v_gene: TRBV27; d_gene: TRBD2; j_gene: TRBJ2-2; abundance: few; CDR3nt: TGTGCCAGCAGTTTTCTCACTCGGGGAGGGGCCACCGGGGAGCTGTTTTTT; CDR3aa: CASSFLTRGGATGELFF
v_gene: TRBV19; d_gene: -; j_gene: TRBJ2-6; abundance: -; CDR3nt: TGTGCCAGTAGGGACAGCTCTGGGGCCAACGTCCTGACTTTC; CDR3aa: CASRDSSGANVLTF
v_gene: TRBV7-9; d_gene: TRBD1; j_gene: TRBJ2-5; abundance: -; CDR3nt: TGTGCCAGCAGCTTAGGCCGGGACAGGGAGATGGAGACCCAGTACTTC; CDR3aa: CASSLGRDREMETQYF
v_gene: TRBV28; d_gene: TRBD2; j_gene: TRBJ2-1; abundance: -; CDR3nt: TGTGCCAGCAGTCAACTAGCGGCCCACTCCTACAATGAGCAGTTCTTC; CDR3aa: CASSQLAAHSYNEQFF